What follows are 29 T cell receptor beta chains derived from one specimen sequenced in a study of blood T cell repertoires in COVID-19. TCRdb keeps only in-frame clones here, not all; method: immunoSEQ multiplex PCR. Seen here are about 360,000 clones, about 87% observed once, and the top ten hold around 2.9%. The material sequenced was peripheral blood. Receptor source: a human donor in a cohort sampled during active COVID-19.

On this clone: Other DNA sequences from this sample encode an identical CDR3 as well. The CDR3 protein is CASSLQGGGTEAFF. The CDR3 DNA reads TGCGCCAGCAGCTTGCAGGGAGGGGGCACTGAAGCTTTCTTT. This sequence joins TRBV5-1 and TRBJ1-1; weak D call: TRBD1 (6 bases). This CDR3 spans 14 amino acids. Trimming took 1 base from V and 4 from J, leaving 11 bases between them. The germline V gene encodes CDR1 SGHRS and CDR2 YFSETQ. The entire variable domain, with the rest obtained from reference TRBV5-1 and TRBJ1-1, is as follows: KAGVTQTPRYLIKTRGQQVTLSCSPISGHRSVSWYQQTPGQGLQFLFEYFSETQRNKGNFPGRFSGRQFSNSRSEMNVSTLELGDSALYLCASSLQGGGTEAFFGQGTRLTVV.

The V gene is TRBV7-2, the J gene TRBJ2-1, with D tentatively TRBD2 (6 bases). There are 15 residues in the CDR3. In germline, CDR1 is SGHTA, CDR2 FQGNSA. The V end was cut by 8 bases, the J end by 3 bases, with 17 bases between. CDR3: CASALGSGNYNEQFF. CDR3 coding DNA: TGTGCCAGCGCACTCGGGAGTGGCAACTACAATGAGCAGTTCTTC.

The gene calls are TRBV3-1 (or the pseudogene TRBV3-2) and TRBJ2-5; TRBD2 might be the D (6 bases). This CDR3 spans 15 amino acids. The V and J ends lost 1 base and 2 bases respectively, with 11 bases between them. Germline V gives CDR1 LGHDT, CDR2 YNNKEL (reference sequence). DNA of the CDR3: TGTGCCAGCAGCCAAGTGGGGGGACGTCAAGAGACCCAGTACTTC. Amino acids: CASSQVGGRQETQYF.

V usage is TRBV28 and J usage is TRBJ2-2; 7 bases line up with TRBD1. V lost 3 bases, J lost 6 bases, and 4 bases stayed unmatched. The CDR3 is made up of 14 amino acids. The germline V gene encodes CDR1 MDHEN and CDR2 SYDVKM. This CDR3 reads CASSFTTGPGELFF. The CDR3, as DNA: TGTGCCAGCAGTTTTACGACAGGGCCCGGGGAGCTGTTTTTT.

This chain links TRBV19 with TRBJ2-7; TRBD1 agrees at 9 bases. CDR1 is LNHDA, CDR2 SQIVND, per germline (reference sequence). The CDR3 extends over 14 amino acids. Germline trimming cut 5 bases from V and 1 base from J; bases unmatched to any gene: 3. The CDR3 protein is CASSLDRGSYEQYF. CDR3 nucleotide sequence: TGTGCCAGTAGTCTCGACAGGGGGTCCTACGAGCAGTACTTC.

The V gene is TRBV27, the J gene TRBJ2-7; no clear D gene. CDR3 length equals 14 residues. Trimming pared 3 bases from V and 3 bases from J, leaving 12 bases between. Germline CDR1 reads MNHEY; CDR2 reads SMNVEV (reference sequence). The CDR3 region is CASSLRLTDYEQYF. The DNA for the CDR3 is TGTGCCAGCAGTTTGCGTCTAACTGACTACGAGCAGTACTTC.

This clone was observed a single time. The CDR3 loop is CASSLAPMTGEKLFF. CDR3 sequence (DNA): TGTGCCAGCAGCTTAGCCCCCATGACGGGGGAAAAACTGTTTTTT. This chain joins TRBV7-6 and TRBJ1-4, with unresolved D. The CDR3 length is 15 residues. Trimming shortened V by 0 bases and J by 8 bases, and 13 bases separated the two germline ends. Germline CDR1 is SGHVS and CDR2 is FNYEAQ.

The rearrangement joins TRBV20-1 to TRBJ2-7; 10 nucleotides match TRBD2. The germline gives CDR1 DFQATT, CDR2 SNEGSKA (reference sequence). The junction had 13 bases not matched to a gene; V was cut back by 3 bases and J by 2 bases. This CDR3 is 17 amino acids long. CDR3 sequence reads: CSASTSGNVRTPYEQYF. DNA for the CDR3: TGCAGTGCTAGTACTAGCGGGAATGTTAGGACTCCCTACGAGCAGTACTTC.

This clone was picked up a small number of times. The genes are TRBV5-5 and TRBJ1-1; no definite D call. V was cut by 2 bases and J by 0 bases, with 17 bases left in between. The CDR3 consists of 17 residues. Looked up from germline, CDR1 is SGHKS and CDR2 is YYEKEE (reference sequence). Here the CDR3 DNA reads TGTGCCAGCAGCTTACCGGGTCTGAAAACTTTGAACACTGAAGCTTTCTTT. Translated, it gives CASSLPGLKTLNTEAFF.

This chain connects TRBV3-1 (or the pseudogene TRBV3-2) to TRBJ2-5; 13 nucleotides agree with TRBD2. The CDR3 is 19 residues long. Germline trimming cut 4 bases from V and 5 bases from J; bases unmatched to any gene: 16. Looked up from germline, CDR1 is LGHDT and CDR2 is YNNKEL (reference sequence). CDR3 loop: CASSRLAGGQTGRGETQYF. CDR3 sequence (DNA): TGTGCCAGCAGCCGACTAGCGGGAGGACAAACCGGAAGGGGGGAGACCCAGTACTTC.

This clone occurred once. CDR3: CASSIALAGGSYEQYF. The CDR3 nucleotides are TGTGCCAGTAGTATAGCACTAGCGGGAGGTTCCTACGAGCAGTACTTC. The V gene is TRBV19, the J gene TRBJ2-7, with 12 bases that match TRBD2. Germline CDR1 and CDR2: LNHDA and SQIVND (reference sequence). With 1 base clipped from V and 1 base from J, the junction kept 2 bases outside the gene matches. CDR3 length equals 16 residues.

The V and J genes are TRBV5-1 and TRBJ1-2; 9 nucleotides agree with TRBD1. This CDR3 region has 15 residues. The J segment lost 4 bases and the V segment lost 3 bases, leaving 7 bases of the junction unmatched. Germline V gene lookup returns CDR1 SGHRS and CDR2 YFSETQ. As DNA, the CDR3 is TGCGCCAGCAGCTCGCAACAGGGGGCGGGCTATGGCTACACCTTC. Residues: CASSSQQGAGYGYTF.

This clone has a single count. V is TRBV23-1 and J is TRBJ2-7, with D maybe TRBD2 (6 bases). TRBV23-1 is marked as an open reading frame, function uncertain. V was clipped by 0 bases and J by 4 bases, with 16 bases between them. This CDR3 comprises 16 residues. This CDR3 is CASSQSGGASQYEQYF. The DNA for the CDR3 is TGCGCCAGCAGTCAATCGGGAGGAGCCAGCCAATACGAGCAGTACTTC.

The chain recombines TRBV5-6 with TRBJ2-3; TRBD1 might be the D (6 bases). The length of the CDR3 is 16 residues. The germline V and J ends were trimmed by 3 bases and 1 base, with 15 bases remaining between them. Germline V gene lookup returns CDR1 SGHDT and CDR2 YYEEEE. CDR3 loop: CASSYDRPLGTDTQYF. Here the CDR3 DNA reads TGTGCCAGCAGCTACGACAGGCCTTTAGGCACAGATACGCAGTATTTT.

The chain links TRBV7-9 to TRBJ1-1; no definite D call. The CDR3 totals 15 residues. The germline V and J ends were trimmed by 5 bases and 3 bases, with 16 bases remaining between them. Germline-derived CDR1 and CDR2 are SEHNR and FQNEAQ (reference sequence). The CDR3: CASSMPGYGDTEAFF. The CDR3 coding sequence is TGTGCCAGCAGCATGCCGGGGTATGGGGACACTGAAGCTTTCTTT.

CDR3 sequence (DNA): TGTGCCAGCAGCCAAGGCCCGGGGATTCAAGAGACCCAGTACTTC. It is translated as CASSQGPGIQETQYF. The V and J genes are TRBV3-1 (or the pseudogene TRBV3-2) and TRBJ2-5; D might be TRBD2 (5 bases). V lost 1 base and J lost 2, with 11 bases in between. The CDR3 spans 15 residues. Germline-derived CDR1 and CDR2 are LGHDT and YNNKEL (reference sequence).

This clone was observed once. This chain connects TRBV30 to TRBJ2-7, with 7 bases lining up with TRBD1. The CDR3 is 15 residues long. CDR1 and CDR2 (germline): GTSNPN, SVGIG (reference sequence). V lost 4 bases, J lost 4 bases, and 13 bases stayed unmatched. The CDR3: CAWTPQRDSLYEQYF. The CDR3 DNA reads as TGTGCCTGGACCCCACAACGGGACAGTTTGTACGAGCAGTACTTC.

The V gene is TRBV6-6, the J gene TRBJ1-1; TRBD1 matches 9 bases. CDR3 length equals 16 residues. V gave up 4 bases and J gave up 5 bases; unmatched junction bases: 11. Looked up from germline, CDR1 is MNHNY and CDR2 is SVGAGI (reference sequence). CDR3 amino acids: CASSFNADRGGTEAFF. The CDR3 DNA is TGTGCCAGCAGTTTCAACGCCGACAGGGGGGGTACTGAAGCTTTCTTT.

The J gene is TRBJ2-6, the V gene TRBV2, with D perhaps matching TRBD1 (5 bases). There are 17 residues in the CDR3. V dropped 4 bases and J dropped 0 bases, with 13 bases sitting between them. Germline V lookup: CDR1 SNHLY, CDR2 FYNNEI. Here the CDR3 DNA reads TGTGCCAGCAGTGTACAGGTTCTTACCTCTGGGGCCAACGTCCTGACTTTC. Amino acid sequence: CASSVQVLTSGANVLTF.

The rearrangement joins TRBV5-1 to TRBJ2-1; TRBD2 is a possible D gene (6 bases). The germline V gene has CDR1 SGHRS and CDR2 YFSETQ. The CDR3 totals 15 residues. V was shortened by 4 bases and J by 6 bases, with 17 bases between the two germline ends. CDR3 sequence: CASSPRAGGTNEQFF. CDR3 coding DNA: TGCGCCAGCAGCCCCAGGGCCGGGGGTACCAATGAGCAGTTCTTC.

The chain joins TRBV6-5 to TRBJ2-1, with TRBD2 matching 13 bases. Losses at the gene ends were 5 bases for V and 8 bases for J; bases not matched to a gene: 6. The V gene's germline CDR1 is MNHEY and CDR2 SVGAGI. The CDR3 extends over 15 amino acids. The CDR3 DNA reads TGTGCCAGCAGTCGTACTAGCGGGAGGGCCGATGAGCAGTTCTTC. It specifies CASSRTSGRADEQFF.

The gene calls are TRBV3-1 (or the pseudogene TRBV3-2) and TRBJ1-1, with D unclear. The CDR3 length is 15 residues. Trimming took off 0 bases at V and 4 bases at J, with 12 bases between the two ends. CDR1 and CDR2 from the germline V gene are LGHDT and YNNKEL (reference sequence). The CDR3 DNA is TGTGCCAGCAGCCAAGATATAAGCAACCCCACTGAAGCTTTCTTT. Protein sequence: CASSQDISNPTEAFF.

This clone was counted once. The chain recombines TRBV3-1 (or the pseudogene TRBV3-2) with TRBJ2-5, with 7 nucleotides matching TRBD1. Germline loops: CDR1 LGHDT, CDR2 YNNKEL (reference sequence). Unmatched junction bases numbered 15, after V lost 7 bases and J lost 4 bases. The CDR3 has 16 residues. The chain's CDR3 is CASTPALRQGGETQYF. The CDR3 coding sequence is TGTGCCAGCACTCCCGCTCTCCGACAGGGTGGAGAGACCCAGTACTTC.

In DNA form, the CDR3 reads TGTGCCACCAGCAGGCGGGGACTAGCGGGAGGATCGGATACGCAGTATTTT. Protein sequence: CATSRRGLAGGSDTQYF. The chain links TRBV15 to TRBJ2-3, with TRBD2 matching 15 bases. The CDR3 is 17 amino acids. The germline CDR1 and CDR2 sequences are LNHNV and YYDKDF (reference sequence). After removal of 3 bases from V and 6 bases from J, the junction contained 7 bases not matched to a gene.

V and J are TRBV30 and TRBJ1-5, with 9 positions matching TRBD1. Germline-derived CDR1 and CDR2 are GTSNPN and SVGIG (reference sequence). CDR3 length: 16 residues. V lost 0 bases, J lost 7 bases, and 10 bases stayed unmatched. The CDR3 nucleotides read TGTGCCTGGAGTGTACGACGGGGACAGGGTGAACAGCCCCAGCATTTT. This sequence encodes CAWSVRRGQGEQPQHF.

Comment on this clone: The same CDR3 arises from other DNA sequences in this sample as well. CDR3 residues: CASSLTVNTEAFF. CDR3 in DNA: TGTGCCAGCAGTTTAACGGTGAACACTGAAGCTTTCTTT. The V gene is TRBV12-3 or TRBV12-4, the J gene TRBJ1-1; D is unresolved. The V and J ends lost 2 bases and 0 bases respectively, with 4 bases between them. The CDR3 totals 13 residues.

V usage is TRBV29-1 and J usage is TRBJ2-1; 8 bases align to TRBD2. Unmatched junction bases numbered 11, after V lost 7 bases and J lost 6 bases. CDR1 is SQVTM, CDR2 ANQGSEA, per germline. The CDR3 has 14 amino acids. CDR3 sequence reads: CSAPGWTSPNEQFF. CDR3 coding DNA: TGCAGCGCCCCGGGGTGGACTAGCCCCAATGAGCAGTTCTTC.

V gene TRBV18 combines with J gene TRBJ2-5, with 11 nucleotides matching TRBD2. The CDR3 sequence is 15 residues long. Per the germline V gene, CDR1 is KGHSH and CDR2 is LQKENI. The V and J ends lost 5 bases and 1 base, in that order; junction bases with no gene match: 3. CDR3 nucleotides: TGTGCCAGCTCAACTAGCGGGGGTGGCCAAGAGACCCAGTACTTC. It codes for CASSTSGGGQETQYF.

CDR3 in amino acids: CAIRGGAAEAFF. CDR3 DNA: TGTGCCATCCGAGGAGGAGCTGCTGAAGCTTTCTTT. J is TRBJ1-1 and V is TRBV28; no clear D. V lost 10 bases, J lost 6 bases, and 15 bases lay in between. Germline V lookup: CDR1 MDHEN, CDR2 SYDVKM. The CDR3 length is 12 residues.